The source of this T cell receptor (beta chain) is a study of response to subunit inactivated influenza vaccine. This CDR3 is built from 14 residues. The V gene lost 1 base and the J gene lost 2 bases, with 7 bases spanning the gap. Germline assignment: CDR1 SNHLY and CDR2 FYNNEI. MiXCR, applied by TCRdb to the RT-PCR reads, yields one record per CDR3 protein. The table includes 200,000 to 300,000 distinct CDR3 sequences, over 9% detected once. This clonotype was seen at least ten times. The sequence derives from a man between 45 and 60 years old who received an inactivated influenza vaccine. This chain joins TRBV2 and TRBJ2-3; D remains unclear. Sequenced material: non-naive T cells sorted from PBMCs, taken 14 days before vaccination. In DNA form, the CDR3 reads TGTGCCAGCAGTGAAGAGATTCTCACAGATACGCAGTATTTT. This translates into CASSEEILTDTQYF.